The 30 T cell receptor beta chains in this list originate from one sample, sequenced in a study of OX40 agonist ivuxolimab in advanced cancers. Measured with immunoSEQ multiplex PCR; TCRdb has only the in-frame clones, and not every one. The sample carries about 81,000 clones, 88% recorded once. The specimen was CD4+ or CD8+ T cells sorted from blood, collected in a trial of the OX40 agonist ivuxolimab. The receptors derive from an adult with an advanced solid tumor such as melanoma, head and neck, liver or kidney cancer.

The chain carries TRBV5-1 and TRBJ1-2; 8 nucleotides match TRBD1. J was trimmed by 8 bases and V by 0 bases; bases with no gene match: 6. This CDR3 contains 14 residues. From germline, CDR1 is SGHRS and CDR2 YFSETQ. In DNA, the CDR3 is TGCGCCAGCAGCTTGGCGGACAGGGTCGGCGGCTACACCTTC. Its translation: CASSLADRVGGYTF.

The V call is TRBV5-1, the J call TRBJ2-5, with D perhaps being TRBD1 or TRBD2 (7 bases each). The CDR3 is 15 residues long. Germline V gene data show CDR1 as SGHRS and CDR2 as YFSETQ. The ends were cut back, 2 bases at V and 5 bases at J, with 16 bases in the middle. This CDR3 is CASSFAGDSGETQYF. In DNA form, the CDR3 reads TGCGCCAGCAGCTTCGCGGGGGACAGCGGGGAGACCCAGTACTTC.

The chain has TRBV5-1 and TRBJ1-1, with TRBD1 identical over 9 bases. Germline V gene data show CDR1 as SGHRS and CDR2 as YFSETQ. The CDR3 covers 13 residues. V was clipped by 4 bases and J by 7 bases; unmatched bases: 5. The CDR3 loop is CASSNTGGVEAFF. In DNA form, the CDR3 reads TGCGCCAGCAGCAATACAGGGGGCGTTGAAGCTTTCTTT.

The rearrangement uses TRBV18 and TRBJ1-5, with TRBD1 matching over 7 bases. This CDR3 comprises 13 residues. The trim removed 5 bases at V and 7 bases at J, leaving 5 bases unmatched. The germline V gene encodes CDR1 KGHSH and CDR2 LQKENI. CDR3 protein: CASSGTEKQPQHF. The DNA for the CDR3 is TGTGCCAGCTCAGGGACAGAGAAACAGCCCCAGCATTTT.

The chain recombines TRBV6-5 with TRBJ2-2; 7 nucleotides match TRBD1. This CDR3 contains 14 residues. With 6 bases clipped from V and 3 bases from J, the junction kept 4 bases outside the gene matches. Germline V gene lookup returns CDR1 MNHEY and CDR2 SVGAGI. This chain's CDR3 is CASSRQGYTGELFF. The CDR3 DNA reads TGTGCCAGCAGCCGACAGGGCTACACCGGGGAGCTGTTTTTT.

The rearrangement uses TRBV18 and TRBJ1-4; D remains unclear. The CDR3 loop spans 12 amino acids. CDR1 and CDR2 (germline): KGHSH, LQKENI. The V end lost 3 bases, the J end lost 7 bases, and 6 bases lay between the germline ends. The CDR3 region has the DNA TGTGCCAGCTCACCTGGCGGTGAAAAACTGTTTTTT. This codes for CASSPGGEKLFF.

This clone was recorded once. The chain has TRBV5-1 and TRBJ1-1; D is uncertain. The V gene lost 2 bases and the J gene lost 6 bases, with 17 bases spanning the gap. Per germline, CDR1 SGHRS and CDR2 YFSETQ. The CDR3 is 15 amino acids. The DNA of the CDR3 is TGCGCCAGCAGCTTTGGGCATTCCGGATCGCCTGAAGCTTTCTTT. Encoded protein: CASSFGHSGSPEAFF.

This chain links TRBV21-1 with TRBJ2-3. TRBV21-1 is described as a pseudogene. The CDR3 spans 15 residues. The CDR3 reads CASSNFRGAESTQYF. The CDR3 region has the DNA TGTGCCAGCAGCAATTTTCGAGGGGCAGAAAGTACGCAGTATTTT.

This clone qualifies as medium-sized. This chain connects TRBV29-1 to TRBJ1-1, with D hard to call. V lost 3 bases, J lost 1 base, and 6 bases lay in between. CDR1 is SQVTM and CDR2 is ANQGSEA in the germline V gene. The CDR3 is made up of 12 amino acids. DNA of the CDR3: TGCAGCGTTGAGTATGGGAACACTGAAGCTTTCTTT. Amino acids: CSVEYGNTEAFF.

The chain has TRBV7-3 and TRBJ2-3; D might be TRBD1 or TRBD2, each matching 6 bases. CDR3 length: 14 amino acids. Germline CDR1 SGHTA, CDR2 FQGTGA. V lost 4 bases to trimming and J lost 6 bases, with 14 bases between them. CDR3 region: CASSSTVGGDTQYF. The CDR3 bases are TGTGCCAGCAGCTCGACGGTGGGGGGCGATACGCAGTATTTT.

This clone was found once. The rearrangement links TRBV7-2 to TRBJ1-5; D is undetermined. The V gene lost 3 bases and the J gene lost 5 bases, with 8 bases spanning the gap. The germline CDR1 and CDR2 sequences are SGHTA and FQGNSA. This CDR3 spans 13 amino acids. The CDR3 DNA reads TGTGCCAGCAGCTTGGGGAACCATCAGCCCCAGCATTTT. Translation: CASSLGNHQPQHF. Full variable domain (rest looked up from reference TRBV7-2 and TRBJ1-5): GAGVSQSPSNKVTEKGKDVELRCDPISGHTALYWYRQSLGQGLEFLIYFQGNSAPDKSGLPSDRFSAERTGGSVSTLTIQRTQQEDSAVYLCASSLGNHQPQHFGDGTRLSIL.

V usage is TRBV5-6 and J usage is TRBJ1-1; weak D call: TRBD1 (5 bases). V lost 0 bases and J lost 6, with 9 bases in between. From germline, CDR1 is SGHDT and CDR2 YYEEEE. This CDR3 comprises 13 residues. The DNA of the CDR3 is TGTGCCAGCAGCTTGGGGGGCACTTCTGAAGCTTTCTTT. This encodes CASSLGGTSEAFF.

With respect to this clone: It is likely a read error, because the conserved phenylalanine at the end of the CDR3 is missing. The V gene is TRBV5-1, the J gene TRBJ1-6; D remains ambiguous. The germline V and J ends were trimmed by 0 bases and 11 bases, with 12 bases remaining between them. This CDR3 has 14 amino acids. CDR1 is SGHRS, CDR2 YFSETQ, per germline. The CDR3 nucleotides read TGCGCCAGCAGCTTGGAAGGTTCCCGAACACCCCTCCACCTT. Protein product: CASSLEGSRTPLHL.

The chain joins TRBV6-6 to TRBJ2-1; a possible D gene is TRBD2 (7 bases). Germline V gene data show CDR1 as MNHNY and CDR2 as SVGAGI (reference sequence). V dropped 8 bases and J dropped 13 bases, with 18 bases sitting between them. The CDR3 sequence is 12 residues long. CDR3 loop: CASGEGGPGQFF. Here the CDR3 DNA reads TGTGCCAGCGGGGAGGGGGGGCCCGGCCAGTTCTTC.

Regarding this clone: The conserved phenylalanine or tryptophan is not found at the CDR3 terminus, so this likely reflects a read error. The V and J genes are TRBV9 and TRBJ1-6, with D maybe TRBD1 (5 bases). The CDR3 runs to 15 residues. V gave up 3 bases and J gave up 7 bases, with 14 bases separating them. Germline values: CDR1 SGDLS, CDR2 YYNGEE. Here the CDR3 DNA reads TGTGCCAGCAGCGCTCTCCCTTGGGGGAATTCACCCCTCCACCTT. It codes for CASSALPWGNSPLHL.

About this clone: This is likely a read error, given that the CDR3 carries no conserved phenylalanine or tryptophan at its end. The rearrangement links TRBV7-3 to TRBJ1-6; D call uncertain. The CDR3 extends over 15 amino acids. Per the germline V gene, CDR1 is SGHTA and CDR2 is FQGTGA. The V end was cut by 5 bases, the J end by 9 bases, with 17 bases between. This chain's CDR3 is CASSEDGRAGSPLHL. The CDR3 DNA follows: TGTGCCAGCAGCGAAGATGGCCGGGCGGGTTCACCCCTCCACCTT.

This sequence joins TRBV28 and TRBJ1-2, with no clear D. Germline V gives CDR1 MDHEN, CDR2 SYDVKM. The CDR3 extends over 14 amino acids. V shed 10 bases and J shed 0 bases, with 15 bases lying between them. CDR3 sequence (DNA): TGTGCCACCGCAGTTGTTCGGACTAACTATGGCTACACCTTC. Translating gives CATAVVRTNYGYTF.

The chain couples TRBV12-5 to TRBJ2-3; D is uncertain. V lost 2 bases to trimming and J lost 11 bases, with 11 bases between them. Germline CDR1 and CDR2: LGHNT and FRNRAP. The CDR3 is made up of 12 amino acids. The CDR3 protein is CASGLTRSRQYF. The CDR3 DNA follows: TGTGCTAGTGGTTTGACCCGCTCGAGGCAGTATTTT.

The genes are TRBV7-9 and TRBJ1-1; the match to TRBD1 covers 7 bases. The CDR3 is made up of 14 amino acids. Germline V CDR1 and CDR2: SEHNR, FQNEAQ (reference sequence). V shed 5 bases and J 4 bases; nucleotides not matched to a gene: 7. The CDR3 protein is CASSGTAGGTEAFF. The CDR3 DNA reads as TGTGCCAGCAGCGGAACGGCAGGGGGCACTGAAGCTTTCTTT.

This clone was counted only a few times. The chain combines TRBV7-8 with TRBJ1-5; 9 bases line up with TRBD1. V trimming: 2 bases; J trimming: 2 bases; junction bases outside the gene matches: 7. From germline, CDR1 is SGHVS and CDR2 FQNEAQ. The CDR3 spans 17 residues. The CDR3 region is CASSLRTGGRGNQPQHF. CDR3 nucleotides: TGTGCCAGCAGCTTACGTACAGGGGGCCGGGGCAATCAGCCCCAGCATTTT.

This clone has only one observation. V usage is TRBV7-9 and J usage is TRBJ1-1, with D hard to call. The CDR3 covers 14 residues. Germline V lookup: CDR1 SEHNR, CDR2 FQNEAQ (reference sequence). V was trimmed by 6 bases and J by 3 bases, leaving 14 bases between them. The CDR3: CASRSTYGDTEAFF. The CDR3 bases are TGTGCCAGCAGATCTACATACGGGGACACTGAAGCTTTCTTT.

This clone was picked up a small number of times. The rearrangement joins TRBV10-1 to TRBJ1-1; D is undetermined. CDR3 size: 12 residues. Germline V gene sequence: CDR1 WNHNN, CDR2 SYGVQD (reference sequence). Trimming took 11 bases from V and 1 from J, leaving 11 bases between them. The DNA for the CDR3 is TGCGCCGGCCTTCGGAGGAACACTGAAGCTTTCTTT. It translates to CAGLRRNTEAFF.

V gene TRBV9 combines with J gene TRBJ1-3; D ambiguous. The CDR3 consists of 16 residues. V was trimmed by 3 bases and J by 0 bases, leaving 13 bases between them. Germline V gives CDR1 SGDLS, CDR2 YYNGEE. The CDR3 loop reads CASSANTGYSGNTIYF. The CDR3 nucleotides read TGTGCCAGCAGCGCGAATACCGGATACTCTGGAAACACCATATATTTT.

The rearrangement links TRBV27 to TRBJ1-2; 11 bases fit TRBD1. With 11 bases clipped from V and 8 bases from J, the junction kept 10 bases outside the gene matches. CDR3 length: 13 amino acids. Germline CDR1 MNHEY, CDR2 SMNVEV (reference sequence). Written as DNA, the CDR3 is TGTGCCGGCCACGGACAGGGGGCGGGGGGCTACACCTTC. The encoded protein is CAGHGQGAGGYTF.

This clone was recorded once. This chain connects TRBV7-8 to TRBJ2-5; a possible D gene is TRBD1 (6 bases). CDR1 and CDR2 (germline): SGHVS, FQNEAQ. This CDR3 comprises 15 residues. V was pared by 1 base and J by 5 bases, with 14 bases between. The CDR3 protein is CASSLEFQGSETQYF. As DNA, the CDR3 is TGTGCCAGCAGCTTAGAATTTCAGGGGAGCGAGACCCAGTACTTC.

The CDR3 nucleotides are TGTGCCAGCAGGCGACAAGATTGGGAAAAACTGTTTTTT. Translating it yields CASRRQDWEKLFF. The rearrangement uses TRBV2 and TRBJ1-4; D uncertain. This CDR3 contains 13 residues. Germline V gene data show CDR1 as SNHLY and CDR2 as FYNNEI. The V and J ends lost 6 bases and 8 bases respectively, with 13 bases between them. Combining the CDR3 with reference TRBV2 and TRBJ1-4 gives the whole variable domain EPEVTQTPSHQVTQMGQEVILRCVPISNHLYFYWYRQILGQKVEFLVSFYNNEISEKSEIFDDQFSVERPDGSNFTLKIRSTKLEDSAMYFCASRRQDWEKLFFGSGTQLSVL.

This chain uses TRBV5-1 with TRBJ2-3; D ambiguous. The CDR3 extends over 12 amino acids. V lost 4 bases, J lost 4 bases, and 7 bases lay in between. The V gene's germline CDR1 is SGHRS and CDR2 YFSETQ. The CDR3 reads CASSRTPDTQYF. CDR3 in DNA: TGCGCCAGCAGCCGAACCCCAGATACGCAGTATTTT.

This sequence joins TRBV18 and TRBJ1-1; unclear D gene. The germline V and J ends were trimmed by 2 bases and 8 bases, with 12 bases remaining between them. The CDR3 extends over 13 amino acids. CDR1 is KGHSH and CDR2 is LQKENI in the germline V gene. The CDR3 protein is CASSPARTPEAFF. CDR3 in DNA: TGTGCCAGCTCACCAGCCCGGACGCCGGAAGCTTTCTTT. The variable domain in full, with the rest retrieved from reference TRBV18 and TRBJ1-1, is NAGVMQNPRHLVRRRGQEARLRCSPMKGHSHVYWYRQLPEEGLKFMVYLQKENIIDESGMPKERFSAEFPKEGPSILRIQQVVRGDSAAYFCASSPARTPEAFFGQGTRLTVV.

The chain couples TRBV6-6 to TRBJ2-3; perhaps TRBD1 as D (5 bases). The V end was cut by 6 bases, the J end by 3 bases, with 13 bases between. This CDR3 has 14 residues. Germline lookup yields CDR1 MNHNY and CDR2 SVGAGI (reference sequence). The CDR3 is CASRAPGITDTQYF. CDR3 sequence (DNA): TGTGCCAGCAGAGCCCCAGGGATAACAGATACGCAGTATTTT.

The rearrangement uses TRBV5-6 and TRBJ2-7; D ambiguous. The V and J ends lost 3 bases and 2 bases respectively, with 15 bases between them. There are 15 residues in the CDR3. The germline V gene encodes CDR1 SGHDT and CDR2 YYEEEE. The CDR3 region is CASSSWRKGTYEQYF. The CDR3 DNA sequence: TGTGCCAGCAGCTCCTGGCGGAAGGGAACCTACGAGCAGTACTTC.